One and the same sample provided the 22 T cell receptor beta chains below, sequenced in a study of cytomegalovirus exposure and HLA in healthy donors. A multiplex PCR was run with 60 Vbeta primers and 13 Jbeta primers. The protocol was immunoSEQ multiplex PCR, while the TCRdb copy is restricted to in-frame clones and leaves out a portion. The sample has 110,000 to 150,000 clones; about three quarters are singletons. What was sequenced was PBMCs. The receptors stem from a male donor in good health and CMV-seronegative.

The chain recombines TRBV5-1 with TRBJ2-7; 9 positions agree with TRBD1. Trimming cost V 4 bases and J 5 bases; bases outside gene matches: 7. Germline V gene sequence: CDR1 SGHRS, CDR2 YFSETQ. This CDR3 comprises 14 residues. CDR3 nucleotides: TGCGCCAGCAGCGCGGGACAGGGAGGGGACGAGCAGTACTTC. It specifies CASSAGQGGDEQYF.

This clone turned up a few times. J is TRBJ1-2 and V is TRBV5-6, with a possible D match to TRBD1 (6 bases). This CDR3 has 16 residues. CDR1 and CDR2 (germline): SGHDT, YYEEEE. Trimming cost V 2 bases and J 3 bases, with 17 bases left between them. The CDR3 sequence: CASSFGGGRLDYGYTF. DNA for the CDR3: TGTGCCAGCAGCTTTGGCGGGGGGCGCTTGGACTATGGCTACACCTTC.

In DNA, the CDR3 is TGTGCCAGTAGTTCCCTGACAGGGGTCGGGGCCAACGTCCTGACTTTC. Amino acids: CASSSLTGVGANVLTF. The chain recombines TRBV19 with TRBJ2-6, with 8 nucleotides matching TRBD1. The CDR3 is 16 amino acids. V lost 5 bases to trimming and J lost 4 bases; unmatched junction nucleotides: 7. The germline V gene has CDR1 LNHDA and CDR2 SQIVND (reference sequence).

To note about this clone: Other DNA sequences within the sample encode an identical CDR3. This chain's CDR3 is CASSIDGSYEQYF. CDR3 in DNA: TGTGCCAGTAGTATAGACGGGTCCTACGAGCAGTACTTC. The rearrangement links TRBV19 to TRBJ2-7, with no clear D. In germline, CDR1 is LNHDA, CDR2 SQIVND (reference sequence). CDR3 size: 13 residues. V was trimmed by 0 bases and J by 1 base, leaving 4 bases between them.

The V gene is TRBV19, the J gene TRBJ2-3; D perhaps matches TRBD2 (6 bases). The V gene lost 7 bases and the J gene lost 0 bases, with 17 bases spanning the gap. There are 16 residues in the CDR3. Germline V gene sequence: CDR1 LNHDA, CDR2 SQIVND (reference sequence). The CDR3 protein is CASTNWVAESTDTQYF. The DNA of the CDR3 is TGTGCCAGTACCAATTGGGTAGCGGAAAGCACAGATACGCAGTATTTT.

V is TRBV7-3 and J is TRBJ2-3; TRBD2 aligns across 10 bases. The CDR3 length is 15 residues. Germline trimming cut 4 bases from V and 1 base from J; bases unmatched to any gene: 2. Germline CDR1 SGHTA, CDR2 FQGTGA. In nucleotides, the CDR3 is TGTGCCAGCAGCTCTAGCGGGGGTGGCACAGATACGCAGTATTTT. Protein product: CASSSSGGGTDTQYF.

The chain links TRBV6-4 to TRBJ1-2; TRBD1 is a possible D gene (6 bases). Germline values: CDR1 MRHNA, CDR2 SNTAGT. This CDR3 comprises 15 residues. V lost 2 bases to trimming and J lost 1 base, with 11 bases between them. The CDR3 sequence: CASSDTGGRNYGYTF. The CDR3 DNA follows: TGTGCCAGCAGTGACACTGGGGGCCGTAACTATGGCTACACCTTC.

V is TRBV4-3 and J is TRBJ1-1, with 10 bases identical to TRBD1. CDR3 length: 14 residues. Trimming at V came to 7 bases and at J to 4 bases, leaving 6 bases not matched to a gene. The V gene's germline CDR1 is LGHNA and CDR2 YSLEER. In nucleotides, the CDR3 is TGCGCCAGCACCTTGGGACAGGGGTTCACTGAAGCTTTCTTT. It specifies CASTLGQGFTEAFF.

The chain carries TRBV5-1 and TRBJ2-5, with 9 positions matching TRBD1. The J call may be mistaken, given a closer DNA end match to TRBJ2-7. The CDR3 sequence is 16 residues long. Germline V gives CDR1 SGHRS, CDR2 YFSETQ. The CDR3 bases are TGCGCCAGCGAAAGATCGGGGACAGGGAATAGGGACGAGCAGTACTTC. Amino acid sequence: CASERSGTGNRDEQYF.

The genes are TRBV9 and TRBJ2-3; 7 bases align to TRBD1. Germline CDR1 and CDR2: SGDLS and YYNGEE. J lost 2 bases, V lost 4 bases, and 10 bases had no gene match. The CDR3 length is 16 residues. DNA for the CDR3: TGTGCCAGCAGCATACAGGGGAGAAGGAACACAGATACGCAGTATTTT. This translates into CASSIQGRRNTDTQYF.

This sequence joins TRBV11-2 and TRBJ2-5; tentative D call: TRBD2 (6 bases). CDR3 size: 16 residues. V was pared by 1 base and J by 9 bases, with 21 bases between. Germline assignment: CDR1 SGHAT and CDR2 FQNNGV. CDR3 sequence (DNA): TGTGCCAGCAGCTTAGGGGCCAATGGGGGAAGGGAGGCCCAGTACTTC. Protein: CASSLGANGGREAQYF.

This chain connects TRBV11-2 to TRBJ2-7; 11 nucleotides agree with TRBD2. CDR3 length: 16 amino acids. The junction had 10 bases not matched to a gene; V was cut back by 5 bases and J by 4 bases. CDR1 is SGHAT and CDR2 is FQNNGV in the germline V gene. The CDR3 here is CASSLRLAGKLYEQYF. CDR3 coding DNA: TGTGCCAGCAGCCTCCGACTAGCGGGGAAGCTTTACGAGCAGTACTTC.

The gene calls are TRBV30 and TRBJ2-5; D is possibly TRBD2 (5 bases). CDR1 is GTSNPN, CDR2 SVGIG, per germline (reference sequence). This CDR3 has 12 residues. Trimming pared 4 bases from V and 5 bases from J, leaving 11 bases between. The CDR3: CAWTSSEETQYF. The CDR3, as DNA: TGTGCCTGGACTAGCTCGGAGGAGACCCAGTACTTC.

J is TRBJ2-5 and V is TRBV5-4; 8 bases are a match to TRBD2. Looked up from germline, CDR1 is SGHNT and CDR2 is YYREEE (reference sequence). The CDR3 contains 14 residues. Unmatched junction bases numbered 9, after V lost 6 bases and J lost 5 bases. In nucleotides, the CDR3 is TGTGCCAGCACCCGCCAGGTAGCGGGGGAGACCCAGTACTTC. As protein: CASTRQVAGETQYF.

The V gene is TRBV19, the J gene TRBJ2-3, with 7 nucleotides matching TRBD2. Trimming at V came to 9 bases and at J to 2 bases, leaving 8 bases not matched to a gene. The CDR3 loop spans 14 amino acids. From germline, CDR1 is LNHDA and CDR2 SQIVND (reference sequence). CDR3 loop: CASGRRGDTDTQYF. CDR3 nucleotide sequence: TGTGCCAGCGGGAGGCGGGGCGACACAGATACGCAGTATTTT.

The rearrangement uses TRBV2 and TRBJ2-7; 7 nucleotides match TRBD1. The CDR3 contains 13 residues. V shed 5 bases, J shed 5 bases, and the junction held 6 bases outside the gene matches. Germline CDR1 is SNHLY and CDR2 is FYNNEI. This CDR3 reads CASSRLTGNEQYF. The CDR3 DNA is TGTGCCAGCAGTCGACTGACAGGGAACGAGCAGTACTTC.

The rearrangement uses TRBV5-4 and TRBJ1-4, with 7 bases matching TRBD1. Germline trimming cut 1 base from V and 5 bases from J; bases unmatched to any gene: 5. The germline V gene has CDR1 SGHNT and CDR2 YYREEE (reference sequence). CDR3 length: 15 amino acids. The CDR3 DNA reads TGTGCCAGCAGCTTGTCCGGGACAGTAAATGAAAAACTGTTTTTT. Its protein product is CASSLSGTVNEKLFF.

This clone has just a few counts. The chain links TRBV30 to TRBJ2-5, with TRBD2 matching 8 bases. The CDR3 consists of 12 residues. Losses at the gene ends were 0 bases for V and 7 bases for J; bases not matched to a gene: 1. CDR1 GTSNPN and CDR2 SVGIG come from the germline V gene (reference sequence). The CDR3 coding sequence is TGTGCCTGGAGTGTAACTAGCGGGACCCAGTACTTC. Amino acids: CAWSVTSGTQYF.

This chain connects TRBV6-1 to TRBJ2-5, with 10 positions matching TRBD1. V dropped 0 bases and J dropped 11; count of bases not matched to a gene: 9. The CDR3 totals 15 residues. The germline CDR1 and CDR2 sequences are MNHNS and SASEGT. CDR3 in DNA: TGTGCCAGCAGTGAAGCACCGGACAGGGGGTGGGAGCAGTACTTC. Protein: CASSEAPDRGWEQYF.

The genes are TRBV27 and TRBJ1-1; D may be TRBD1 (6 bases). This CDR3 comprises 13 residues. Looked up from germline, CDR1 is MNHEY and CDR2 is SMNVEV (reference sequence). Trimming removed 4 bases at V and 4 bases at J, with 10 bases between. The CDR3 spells CASSSTGFTEAFF. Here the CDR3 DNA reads TGTGCCAGCAGTTCTACAGGGTTCACTGAAGCTTTCTTT.

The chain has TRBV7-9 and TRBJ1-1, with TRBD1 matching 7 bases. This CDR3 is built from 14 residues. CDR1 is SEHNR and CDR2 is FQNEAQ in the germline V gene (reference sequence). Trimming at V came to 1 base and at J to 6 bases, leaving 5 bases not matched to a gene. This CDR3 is CASSLDQGVPEAFF. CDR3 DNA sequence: TGTGCCAGCAGCTTAGACCAGGGGGTCCCTGAAGCTTTCTTT. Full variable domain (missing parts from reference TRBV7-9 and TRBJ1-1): DTGVSQNPRHKITKRGQNVTFRCDPISEHNRLYWYRQTLGQGPEFLTYFQNEAQLEKSRLLSDRFSAERPKGSFSTLEIQRTEQGDSAMYLCASSLDQGVPEAFFGQGTRLTVV.

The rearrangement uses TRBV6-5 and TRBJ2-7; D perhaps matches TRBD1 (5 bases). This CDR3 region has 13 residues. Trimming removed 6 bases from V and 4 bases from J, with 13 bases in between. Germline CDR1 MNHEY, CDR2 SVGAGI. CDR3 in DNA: TGTGCCAGCAGCCCCGACAGTAATTACGAGCAGTACTTC. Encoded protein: CASSPDSNYEQYF.